Below are 27 T cell receptor beta chains sequenced from a single sample in a study of regulatory T cells in long-lasting Graves disease. Through Arm-PCR of CDR3 regions and iRepertoire HTBI primers, TCR beta libraries were built. One entry per CDR3 protein, called by TCRdb with MiXCR from the multiplex PCR reads. The sample has hundreds of thousands of distinct CDR3 sequences; about 20% are singletons. Time point given: persistent/refractory GD, antithyroid drugs over 5 years with positive TRAb. The TCR library used RNA extracted from PBMCs. Sequenced material: peripheral blood mononuclear cells (PBMCs), taken when the disease was refractory, from a patient treated with antithyroid drugs. The receptors here all came from a female donor with Graves disease.

This clonotype was observed many times. The chain is built from TRBV20-1 and TRBJ1-1; no firm D call. Germline CDR1 DFQATT, CDR2 SNEGSKA (reference sequence). The ends were cut back, 3 bases at V and 1 base at J, with 9 bases in the middle. The CDR3 runs to 13 residues. In DNA form, the CDR3 reads TGCAGTGCTAGTGACGGTGCGAACACTGAAGCTTTCTTT. Translated, it gives CSASDGANTEAFF.

The table lists this clonotype with many counts. At one of its ends the junction is not consistent with the germline gene, which may arise from a read error. The gene calls are TRBV5-1 and TRBJ1-5, with TRBD1 as a possible D gene (6 bases). Germline V lookup: CDR1 SGHRS, CDR2 YFSETQ. This CDR3 comprises 15 residues. The CDR3 DNA reads as TGTGCCAGCAGTGTCACCAGGGACACCAATCAGCCCCAGCATTTT. Translation gives CASSVTRDTNQPQHF.

Many counts were recorded for this clonotype. The rearrangement links TRBV7-2 to TRBJ2-2; D is unclear. Germline CDR1 is SGHTA and CDR2 is FQGNSA. This CDR3 is built from 13 residues. With 5 bases removed from V and 4 bases from J, the gap between germline ends came to 8 bases. The CDR3 nucleotides read TGTGCCAGCAGCCTTCCCTCCACCGGGGAGCTGTTTTTT. This translates into CASSLPSTGELFF.

The V and J genes are TRBV7-9 and TRBJ2-7, with 15 bases lining up with TRBD2. The CDR3 runs 18 residues. The ends lost 5 bases at V and 0 bases at J; junction bases unmatched: 8. The germline gives CDR1 SEHNR, CDR2 FQNEAQ (reference sequence). Written as DNA, the CDR3 is TGTGCCAGCAGCGCGGGGACTAGCGGGGGGCAAAGCTCCTACGAGCAGTACTTC. It specifies CASSAGTSGGQSSYEQYF.

This clonotype was observed a handful of times. The chain employs TRBV18 and TRBJ1-3; D may be TRBD1 (5 bases). V was pared by 1 base and J by 0 bases, with 10 bases between. This CDR3 is built from 16 residues. CDR1 is KGHSH and CDR2 is LQKENI in the germline V gene. CDR3 sequence (DNA): TGTGCCAGCTCACCACGGGGGGAACGCTCTGGAAACACCATATATTTT. It codes for CASSPRGERSGNTIYF.

This clonotype has at least ten counts. V and J are TRBV11-2 and TRBJ1-1; no firm D call. The CDR3 is 15 residues long. V dropped 5 bases and J dropped 10 bases, with 23 bases sitting between them. Germline CDR1 and CDR2: SGHAT and FQNNGV. The CDR3 loop is CASSPGGRGRFGAFF. CDR3 sequence (DNA): TGTGCCAGCAGCCCAGGCGGGCGCGGGCGCTTCGGAGCTTTCTTT.

This clonotype was observed a few times. V gene TRBV7-6 combines with J gene TRBJ1-1, with D maybe TRBD1 (5 bases). The germline V gene has CDR1 SGHVS and CDR2 FNYEAQ. The CDR3 runs 16 residues. The V end lost 5 bases, the J end lost 4 bases, and 20 bases lay between the germline ends. CDR3 in DNA: TGTGCCAGCAGCCCGAGAGGGGCAGGTGGTATCACTGAAGCTTTCTTT. This translates into CASSPRGAGGITEAFF.

A few counts support this clonotype. The chain carries TRBV20-1 and TRBJ2-5; 8 positions match TRBD2. The CDR3 totals 13 residues. CDR1 is DFQATT and CDR2 is SNEGSKA in the germline V gene (reference sequence). Trimming at V came to 8 bases and at J to 5 bases, leaving 10 bases not matched to a gene. The CDR3 loop reads CSLIRGGGETQYF. The CDR3 DNA follows: TGCAGTCTCATCCGGGGGGGAGGGGAGACCCAGTACTTC.

This clonotype was seen at least ten times. V is TRBV29-1 and J is TRBJ1-1; D gene uncertain. The V gene lost 6 bases and the J gene lost 8 bases, with 7 bases spanning the gap. In germline, CDR1 is SQVTM, CDR2 ANQGSEA. This CDR3 region has 9 residues. CDR3 DNA: TGCAGCGTCTCGACCGAAGCTTTCTTT. This encodes CSVSTEAFF. Variable domain in full (rest from reference TRBV29-1 and TRBJ1-1): SAVISQKPSRDICQRGTSLTIQCQVDSQVTMMFWYRQQPGQSLTLIATANQGSEATYESGFVIDKFPISRPNLTFSTLTVSNMSPEDSSIYLCSVSTEAFFGQGTRLTVV.

This clonotype showed up many times. The chain combines TRBV6-2 or TRBV6-3 with TRBJ2-7; 12 bases agree with TRBD1. The length of the CDR3 is 15 residues. Germline CDR1 MNHEY, CDR2 SVGEGT. J gave up 2 bases and V 4 bases, and 3 bases lay outside the gene matches. The CDR3, as DNA: TGTGCCAGCAGTTTGGGACAGGGGGCCACCTACGAGCAGTACTTC. Protein: CASSLGQGATYEQYF.

This clonotype was found many times. This chain uses TRBV2 with TRBJ1-4; 7 nucleotides line up with TRBD1. V was pared by 6 bases and J by 4 bases, with 5 bases of the junction left unmatched. Germline V gene sequence: CDR1 SNHLY, CDR2 FYNNEI. The CDR3 is 14 residues long. This chain's CDR3 is CASSSGTDNEKLFF. In nucleotides, the CDR3 is TGTGCCAGCAGCTCCGGGACAGATAATGAAAAACTGTTTTTT.

This clonotype occurred many times. The chain recombines TRBV9 with TRBJ1-4; D is unresolved. The V gene's germline CDR1 is SGDLS and CDR2 YYNGEE. Trimming shortened V by 0 bases and J by 7 bases, and 13 bases separated the two germline ends. CDR3 length: 15 amino acids. The CDR3 loop reads CASSVGEGWGEKLFF. CDR3 bases: TGTGCCAGCAGCGTAGGGGAGGGATGGGGTGAAAAACTGTTTTTT. The full variable domain, completed using reference TRBV9 and TRBJ1-4, is DSGVTQTPKHLITATGQRVTLRCSPRSGDLSVYWYQQSLDQGLQFLIQYYNGEERAKGNILERFSAQQFPDLHSELNLSSLELGDSALYFCASSVGEGWGEKLFFGSGTQLSVL.

V is TRBV7-6 and J is TRBJ2-1; 10 bases agree with TRBD2. CDR1 SGHVS and CDR2 FNYEAQ come from the germline V gene. This CDR3 is 16 amino acids long. J was trimmed by 9 bases and V by 1 base; bases with no gene match: 9. CDR3 loop: CASSLVGLAGVGEQFF. The CDR3 nucleotides are TGTGCCAGCAGCTTAGTCGGTCTAGCGGGAGTAGGTGAGCAGTTCTTC.

This clonotype has at least ten counts. This chain connects TRBV29-1 to TRBJ1-1; D is uncertain. This CDR3 comprises 12 residues. V lost 8 bases to trimming and J lost 0 bases, with 10 bases between them. Germline V lookup: CDR1 SQVTM, CDR2 ANQGSEA. As DNA, the CDR3 is TGCAGCATCAATGAAATGAACACTGAAGCTTTCTTT. Translated, it gives CSINEMNTEAFF.

Turning to this clonotype: A much larger clone differs from this one at a single base, so this may be a read error. The chain carries TRBV7-2 and TRBJ2-2; a weak D match, TRBD2 (5 bases). The germline gives CDR1 SGHTA, CDR2 FQGNSA. The CDR3 is made up of 14 amino acids. Between the trimmed V and J ends, which lost 5 bases and 0 bases, there was a span of 7 bases. In DNA form, the CDR3 reads TGTGCCAGCAGCATACTAGCGAACACCGGGGAGCTGTTTTTT. It encodes CASSILANTGELFF. The whole variable domain, remainder taken from reference TRBV7-2 and TRBJ2-2, is GAGVSQSPSNKVTEKGKDVELRCDPISGHTALYWYRQSLGQGLEFLIYFQGNSAPDKSGLPSDRFSAERTGGSVSTLTIQRTQQEDSAVYLCASSILANTGELFFGEGSRLTVL.

The sample holds a few counts of this clonotype. The chain couples TRBV10-3 to TRBJ1-5; no clear D gene. The ends were cut back, 0 bases at V and 0 bases at J, with 9 bases in the middle. There are 16 residues in the CDR3. The germline gives CDR1 ENHRY, CDR2 SYGVKD. CDR3 sequence reads: CAISESPTYSNQPQHF. The DNA for the CDR3 is TGTGCCATCAGTGAGTCCCCGACGTATAGCAATCAGCCCCAGCATTTT.

The table lists this clonotype with many counts. V is TRBV30 and J is TRBJ2-5, with unresolved D. Trimming left V 2 bases short and J 1 base short, with 11 bases between. The V gene's germline CDR1 is GTSNPN and CDR2 SVGIG (reference sequence). The CDR3 runs 14 residues. The CDR3 loop reads CAWSLVTFQETQYF. In nucleotides, the CDR3 is TGTGCCTGGAGTTTGGTTACCTTCCAAGAGACCCAGTACTTC.

This clonotype has more than one count but fewer than ten. J is TRBJ2-7 and V is TRBV5-1; 8 bases are shared with TRBD1. The CDR3 totals 14 residues. Germline values: CDR1 SGHRS, CDR2 YFSETQ. V lost 4 bases and J lost 2; bases outside the gene matches: 5. The CDR3 here is CASSGWDRPYEQYF. The DNA of the CDR3 is TGCGCCAGCAGCGGGTGGGACAGGCCCTACGAGCAGTACTTC.

This clonotype was picked up many times. The gene calls are TRBV6-1 and TRBJ2-7; D may be TRBD2 (6 bases). Trimming pared 6 bases from V and 3 bases from J, leaving 12 bases between. Germline CDR1 reads MNHNS; CDR2 reads SASEGT. The CDR3 runs 13 residues. The CDR3 DNA sequence: TGTGCCAGCAGGCCTAGCGAGCGCTACGAGCAGTACTTC. It is translated as CASRPSERYEQYF.

In its sample, this clonotype was seen a few times. The V and J genes are TRBV20-1 and TRBJ2-7, with TRBD2 matching 11 bases. From germline, CDR1 is DFQATT and CDR2 SNEGSKA (reference sequence). The junction had 2 bases not matched to a gene; V was cut back by 4 bases and J by 3 bases. There are 13 residues in the CDR3. The CDR3 reads CSATGTSGYEQYF. The DNA of the CDR3 is TGCAGTGCTACCGGGACTAGCGGCTACGAGCAGTACTTC.

For this clonotype: Just one base apart from a much larger clone, this may be a read error. This chain connects TRBV20-1 to TRBJ1-2; a possible D gene is TRBD1 (6 bases). This CDR3 contains 13 residues. Between the trimmed V and J ends, which lost 1 base and 10 bases, there was a span of 16 bases. Germline V gives CDR1 DFQATT, CDR2 SNEGSKA (reference sequence). CDR3 sequence: CSARGTRGGDYTF. CDR3 nucleotides: TGCAGTGCTAGAGGTACGAGGGGGGGAGACTACACCTTC.

There are many counts of this clonotype. The chain has TRBV6-5 and TRBJ1-5; D ambiguous. CDR1 and CDR2 from the germline V gene are MNHEY and SVGAGI. Trimming took off 0 bases at V and 3 bases at J, with 12 bases between the two ends. This CDR3 contains 16 residues. This CDR3 is CASSYSADPDNQPQHF. The CDR3 nucleotides are TGTGCCAGCAGTTACTCGGCCGACCCTGACAATCAGCCCCAGCATTTT.

This clonotype has a handful of counts. Written as DNA, the CDR3 is TGCGCCAGCAGCGGGGGGACTAGCGGGGGCCATACACCGCAGTATTTT. This sequence encodes CASSGGTSGGHTPQYF. The genes are TRBV5-1 and TRBJ2-3; 14 bases line up with TRBD2. V was pared by 4 bases and J by 10 bases, with 11 bases of the junction left unmatched. Germline-derived CDR1 and CDR2 are SGHRS and YFSETQ. This CDR3 is 16 amino acids long.

This clonotype has a count of ten or more. J is TRBJ1-4 and V is TRBV12-3 or TRBV12-4; possibly TRBD1 for D (5 bases). This CDR3 is 14 amino acids long. V gave up 2 bases and J gave up 3 bases, with 7 bases separating them. CDR3 in amino acids: CASSLWGSNEKLFF. The DNA for the CDR3 is TGTGCCAGCAGTTTATGGGGGTCTAATGAAAAACTGTTTTTT.

At least ten counts were recorded for this clonotype. The chain couples TRBV11-1 to TRBJ2-5; D is undetermined. V gave up 5 bases and J gave up 0 bases, with 16 bases separating them. Per germline, CDR1 SGHAT and CDR2 FQDESV (reference sequence). The CDR3 covers 16 residues. The CDR3 here is CASSPDHGRNQETQYF. The CDR3 DNA follows: TGTGCCAGCAGCCCGGACCATGGACGGAACCAAGAGACCCAGTACTTC.

A few counts support this clonotype. The chain has TRBV15 and TRBJ2-7; 12 bases are shared with TRBD2. This CDR3 is built from 16 residues. Trimming at V came to 0 bases and at J to 5 bases, leaving 5 bases not matched to a gene. Germline assignment: CDR1 LNHNV and CDR2 YYDKDF (reference sequence). The CDR3: CATSRELAGGQNEQYF. CDR3 nucleotide sequence: TGTGCCACCAGCAGAGAACTAGCGGGAGGTCAGAACGAGCAGTACTTC.

The rearrangement uses TRBV7-9 and TRBJ1-1; no reliable D call. There are 12 residues in the CDR3. The ends were cut back, 4 bases at V and 11 bases at J, with 14 bases in the middle. Germline lookup yields CDR1 SEHNR and CDR2 FQNEAQ (reference sequence). The CDR3, as DNA: TGTGCCAGCAGCTCCACGGTCGATGGGGCTTTCTTT. Translation: CASSSTVDGAFF.